Sequencing of this TCR beta chain was carried out in a study of graft-versus-host responses after intestinal transplantation. Measured with immunoSEQ multiplex PCR; TCRdb has only the in-frame clones, and not every one. The sample yields more than 65,000 clones, roughly 91% seen once. About this clone itself: Antigen unknown.

CDR1 and CDR2 (germline): MNHEY, SMNVEV (reference sequence). The CDR3 is made up of 15 amino acids. The junction had 5 bases not matched to a gene; V was cut back by 2 bases and J by 6 bases. V gene TRBV27 combines with J gene TRBJ1-5, with 9 bases fitting TRBD1. The sequencing used unstimulated CD8+ T cells sorted from spleen or lymph node cells, collected before intestinal transplant. The TCR was taken from a human donor who received an intestinal transplant. CDR3 protein: CASSLVGQGRQPQHF. CDR3 in DNA: TGTGCCAGCAGTTTAGTGGGACAGGGTCGTCAGCCCCAGCATTTT.